The subject of this entry is one T cell receptor beta chain. In this sample, this clone turned up once. No cognate antigen has been identified for it. No qualities accompany the bases; no much larger clone lies one base away. These data are taken from a study of Ad26.COV2.S vaccination and SARS-CoV-2 variants (TCRdb year 2021). Some background on the complete study: Vaccine-arm donors were drawn from COV1001, a multicentre, randomized, double-blind, placebo-controlled phase I-IIa trial of Ad26.COV2.S in healthy adults. Trial participants were randomized into five groups of five, in which low-dose or high-dose Ad26.COV2.S was given once or twice, or placebo was given on both occasions. The TCR-sequenced set comprised approximately 30 samples: about 19 Ad26.COV2.S vaccine recipients, 5 placebo recipients and 8 SARS-CoV-2 convalescent individuals. TCRbeta repertoire sequencing served as the tool for gauging how specific and how broad the SARS-CoV-2-reactive T cell receptors were following Ad26.COV2.S vaccination. Investigators remained blinded to trial group allocation during experiments and outcome assessment. Dosing of Ad26.COV2.S was intramuscular, at either 5x10^10 or 1x10^11 viral particles, delivered as one shot or as two shots spaced 56 days apart.

TCRbeta CDR3 regions were sequenced with the immunoSEQ Assay. After extraction, genomic DNA underwent amplification by bias-controlled multiplex PCR, followed by high-throughput sequencing. The paper's processing steps were these. Collapsing and filtering of sequences were performed to quantify the absolute abundance of each unique TCRbeta CDR3 region. T cell fraction was estimated by normalizing TCRbeta template counts to usable DNA, which was measured by amplifying reference genes present in all nucleated cells. Repertoire TCRs were annotated as SARS-CoV-2-specific when V gene, CDR3 amino acid sequence and J gene were exactly matched to a known reactive TCR set. The reference SARS-CoV-2 TCR set was derived from MIRA and filtered for enrichment in COVID-19-positive ImmuneCODE repertoires, a step that removed public or cross-reactive TCRs. Using the MIRA antigens, annotated TCRs were further analysed by specific ORF or by position within an ORF. Breadth was defined as annotated unique rearrangements over total unique productive rearrangements; depth was the summed frequency of those rearrangements. Two-sided Wilcoxon rank-sum tests were used to compare TCR breadth between groups. The immuneACCESS repertoire file appears here via TCRdb, limited to in-frame rearrangements. These files lack a portion of the clones; in checked studies, under half of the deficit traces to unresolved V genes, and the cause of the others is not known. V, J and clone size are those of that table, while D and trimming were read from the DNA. The sample yields roughly 300,000 clones; approximately 90% were counted once. 6.4% of the sample is taken by the ten largest.

Overall results and qualifications from the work: The authors noted that the TCR breadth and depth analyses may have underestimated total T cell responses. After vaccination, substantial breadth of spike-specific CD8+ and CD4+ T cell responses was reported. Vaccine and placebo recipients had comparable non-spike TCR breadth, which fits with the vaccine containing only spike. Spike-specific TCR breadth was higher in Ad26.COV2.S recipients than in placebo recipients (P = 0.0014). The study lacked the statistical power to compare responses across vaccine doses or regimens.

The treatment or condition tag for this specimen amounts to: about 20 received Ad26.COV2.S at low or high dose, single or two shots; a few received placebo; per-sample allocation not given. For vaccine and placebo recipients, the sequenced repertoires came from samples collected on day 63 after the first injection. Between 29 July and 7 August 2020, Cohort 1b enrolled 25 adults aged 18-55 years at one site in Boston, USA. Ad26.COV2.S consisted of a replication-incompetent adenovirus type 26 vector by which a prefusion-stabilized SARS-CoV-2 spike protein from the original Wuhan strain was expressed. The CDR3 holds 14 amino acids from the cysteine to the phenylalanine. The retained sequence is limited to the CDR3, 42 bases, with the frame set at the first base. Trimming removed 5 bases from V and 7 bases from J; the gene matches leave 7 bases unexplained. Via the germline V gene, CDR1 is SGHRS and CDR2 YFSETQ.

This TCR was sampled from a person between 18 and 59 years old who received the Ad26.COV2.S COVID-19 vaccine or a placebo. The sequencing used peripheral blood, collected in a trial of Ad26.COV2.S vaccine versus placebo. The chain was built from TRBV5-1 and TRBJ2-1; 9 bases in the junction line up with TRBD1. The CDR3 here reads CASSRTGGTNEQFF. At the DNA level, the sequence is TGCGCCAGCAGTCGCACAGGGGGCACGAATGAGCAGTTCTTC.